This record looks at one TCR beta chain sequence and its context. The CDR3 totals 16 residues. Trimming left V 3 bases short and J 3 bases short, with 16 bases between. CDR1 is MDHEN, CDR2 SYDVKM, per germline. Under the authors' procedure: Counts of nucleated cells, estimated from reference gene primer amplification, were obtained. The protocol was immunoSEQ multiplex PCR, while the TCRdb copy is restricted to in-frame clones and leaves out a portion. That table is the source of V, J and clone size, and D and trimming were worked out from the DNA. The sample has roughly 120,000 clones, about 85% seen once. These data belong to a study of blood T cell repertoires in COVID-19. On the study more broadly: Spain, Italy and the United States supplied samples that represented acute and convalescent COVID-19. Nucleic acid was either cDNA or gDNA, and it came from T cells, B-cell-depleted T cells, or PBMCs.

This chain links TRBV28 with TRBJ2-3, with TRBD2 as a possible D gene (6 bases). The sequenced sample was peripheral blood. This receptor was identified in a man between 60 and 75 years old with acute or convalescent COVID-19. CDR3 DNA sequence: TGTGCCAGCAGTTTGGGCGGGGAGGAGGGGACAGATACGCAGTATTTT. Encoded protein: CASSLGGEEGTDTQYF.